Following are 17 T cell receptor beta chains from one sample sequenced in a study of siplizumab effects on memory and regulatory T cells. Sequencing was performed with immunoSEQ multiplex PCR; in TCRdb, only in-frame clones are kept and a portion is missing. The repertoire includes tens of thousands of clones, about 91% of them detected once, and 1.5% sits in the top ten. Sequenced: Tregs sorted from blood. These receptors originate from a human donor in good health.

V gene TRBV19 combines with J gene TRBJ1-1, with a weak D call TRBD1 (6 bases). Germline CDR1 and CDR2: LNHDA and SQIVND (reference sequence). CDR3 length equals 13 residues. The V end was cut by 4 bases, the J end by 8 bases, with 14 bases between. This CDR3 is CASSRLRGDEAFF. The CDR3 region has the DNA TGTGCCAGTAGTAGATTAAGGGGGGACGAAGCTTTCTTT.

The CDR3 region is CATKETQNTGELFF. The CDR3 coding sequence is TGTGCCACTAAAGAGACACAGAACACCGGGGAGCTGTTTTTT. The chain carries TRBV19 and TRBJ2-2; the D is unclear. From germline, CDR1 is LNHDA and CDR2 SQIVND (reference sequence). The CDR3 extends over 14 amino acids. Trimming left V 10 bases short and J 1 base short, with 13 bases between.

This clone has only one observation. The chain joins TRBV29-1 to TRBJ2-3; no definite D call. Germline V lookup: CDR1 SQVTM, CDR2 ANQGSEA. Trimming took 3 bases from V and 2 from J, leaving 3 bases between them. CDR3 length: 11 amino acids. CDR3 nucleotides: TGCAGCGTTGAGACCACAGATACGCAGTATTTT. Translated: CSVETTDTQYF.

CDR3 sequence (DNA): TGCAGCGTTCACAGGGAGAATTTGTGGGAGACCCAGTACTTC. It translates to CSVHRENLWETQYF. The chain recombines TRBV29-1 with TRBJ2-5; D is possibly TRBD1 (6 bases). The germline V and J ends were trimmed by 5 bases and 5 bases, with 18 bases remaining between them. This CDR3 contains 14 residues. Germline V CDR1 and CDR2: SQVTM, ANQGSEA.

This clone was recorded a few times. The chain links TRBV5-1 to TRBJ1-2; D may be TRBD1 (6 bases). The CDR3 loop spans 12 amino acids. CDR1 and CDR2 from the germline V gene are SGHRS and YFSETQ. Trimming shortened V by 1 base and J by 7 bases, and 8 bases separated the two germline ends. CDR3 amino acids: CASSLNRVGYTF. Written as DNA, the CDR3 is TGCGCCAGCAGCTTGAACAGGGTTGGCTACACCTTC.

The V call is TRBV25-1, the J call TRBJ2-7; 8 nucleotides line up with TRBD1. This CDR3 has 14 amino acids. CDR1 and CDR2 (germline): MGHDK, SYGVNS. V shed 4 bases, J shed 6 bases, and the junction held 8 bases outside the gene matches. The CDR3 is CASSGTGKFAEQYF. The CDR3 DNA sequence: TGTGCCAGCAGTGGGACAGGGAAATTCGCCGAGCAGTACTTC.

CDR3 sequence: CASSGRDPLGEQYF. DNA for the CDR3: TGTGCCAGCAGTGGTAGGGACCCTCTTGGAGAGCAGTACTTC. This chain connects TRBV6-4 to TRBJ2-7; D assignment may be TRBD1 or TRBD2 (5 bases each). Trimming removed 4 bases from V and 7 bases from J, with 17 bases in between. This CDR3 comprises 14 residues. Germline-derived CDR1 and CDR2 are MRHNA and SNTAGT.

This chain uses TRBV6-5 with TRBJ2-7, with D possibly being TRBD2 (6 bases). The CDR3 extends over 14 amino acids. Trimming stripped 2 bases from V and 3 bases from J, with 11 bases between. CDR1 MNHEY and CDR2 SVGAGI come from the germline V gene. The CDR3 spells CASSYRRGYYEQYF. The CDR3 DNA follows: TGTGCCAGCAGTTACCGGCGGGGCTACTACGAGCAGTACTTC.

This chain joins TRBV10-1 and TRBJ1-1; D gene uncertain. Germline V gene lookup returns CDR1 WNHNN and CDR2 SYGVQD (reference sequence). The CDR3 covers 12 residues. Trimming stripped 4 bases from V and 3 bases from J, with 6 bases between. The CDR3 nucleotides are TGCGCCAGCAGTGCCGTAGACACTGAAGCTTTCTTT. Protein product: CASSAVDTEAFF.

This chain connects TRBV25-1 to TRBJ2-7; TRBD1 is a possible D gene (6 bases). Germline V CDR1 and CDR2: MGHDK, SYGVNS. The CDR3 is 13 amino acids. The V and J ends lost 6 bases and 3 bases respectively, with 12 bases between them. CDR3 nucleotides: TGTGCCAGCAGGGCCACAGGGAGCTACGAGCAGTACTTC. It is translated as CASRATGSYEQYF.

For the CDR3, the DNA is TGTGCCAGCAGCTTAGGGGGAGGAGTTTACGAGCAGTACTTC. This encodes CASSLGGGVYEQYF. The chain links TRBV7-2 to TRBJ2-7; tentatively, D is TRBD2 (6 bases). The germline CDR1 and CDR2 sequences are SGHTA and FQGNSA. CDR3 size: 14 residues. Trimming removed 1 base from V and 4 bases from J, with 11 bases in between. The full variable domain, in which reference TRBV7-2 and TRBJ2-7 provide the parts outside the CDR3, is GAGVSQSPSNKVTEKGKDVELRCDPISGHTALYWYRQSLGQGLEFLIYFQGNSAPDKSGLPSDRFSAERTGGSVSTLTIQRTQQEDSAVYLCASSLGGGVYEQYFGPGTRLTVT.

The rearrangement joins TRBV11-2 to TRBJ2-1; 9 nucleotides line up with TRBD2. The CDR3 totals 14 residues. J gave up 5 bases and V 6 bases, and 5 bases lay outside the gene matches. From germline, CDR1 is SGHAT and CDR2 FQNNGV. The CDR3: CASSRSGGNNEQFF. As DNA, the CDR3 is TGTGCCAGCAGTCGAAGCGGGGGGAACAATGAGCAGTTCTTC.

This chain connects TRBV11-3 to TRBJ2-1, with a weak D call TRBD1 (6 bases). Trimming removed 6 bases from V and 1 base from J, with 10 bases in between. Germline CDR1 SGHNT, CDR2 YENEEA. This CDR3 has 14 residues. CDR3 sequence (DNA): TGTGCCAGCAGTTCCAGGGGTTCCTACAATGAGCAGTTCTTC. Its protein is CASSSRGSYNEQFF.

This clone occurred many times. The chain couples TRBV19 to TRBJ1-1; TRBD1 might be the D (5 bases). Germline-derived CDR1 and CDR2 are LNHDA and SQIVND (reference sequence). The CDR3 is 14 residues long. Trimming stripped 6 bases from V and 1 base from J, with 12 bases between. DNA of the CDR3: TGTGCCAGTAGAACGGGGACGGCGAACACTGAAGCTTTCTTT. Translated: CASRTGTANTEAFF. The full variable domain, in which reference TRBV19 and TRBJ1-1 provide the parts outside the CDR3, is DGGITQSPKYLFRKEGQNVTLSCEQNLNHDAMYWYRQDPGQGLRLIYYSQIVNDFQKGDIAEGYSVSREKKESFPLTVTSAQKNPTAFYLCASRTGTANTEAFFGQGTRLTVV.

The chain is built from TRBV20-1 and TRBJ2-1; the D gene is possibly TRBD2 (5 bases). Deletions cut 5 bases from V and 9 bases from J, with 11 bases between. The CDR3 is 11 amino acids. Germline CDR1 and CDR2: DFQATT and SNEGSKA (reference sequence). CDR3 sequence reads: CSAPRGSEQFF. CDR3 bases: TGCAGTGCTCCCCGGGGAAGTGAGCAGTTCTTC.

This sequence joins TRBV5-1 and TRBJ1-2; D is possibly TRBD1 (5 bases). From germline, CDR1 is SGHRS and CDR2 YFSETQ. The CDR3 contains 13 residues. V was pared by 3 bases and J by 2 bases, with 8 bases between. In nucleotides, the CDR3 is TGCGCCAGCAGCTGGGACCGGAACTATGGCTACACCTTC. It encodes CASSWDRNYGYTF.

This sequence joins TRBV6-9 and TRBJ2-1, with D unresolved. Germline CDR1 and CDR2: MNHGY and SVAAGI. The CDR3 spans 13 residues. Between the trimmed V and J ends, which lost 7 bases and 7 bases, there was a span of 14 bases. The CDR3 DNA reads as TGTGCCAGCATAACAGCAGTGACAAATGAGCAGTTCTTC. This sequence encodes CASITAVTNEQFF.